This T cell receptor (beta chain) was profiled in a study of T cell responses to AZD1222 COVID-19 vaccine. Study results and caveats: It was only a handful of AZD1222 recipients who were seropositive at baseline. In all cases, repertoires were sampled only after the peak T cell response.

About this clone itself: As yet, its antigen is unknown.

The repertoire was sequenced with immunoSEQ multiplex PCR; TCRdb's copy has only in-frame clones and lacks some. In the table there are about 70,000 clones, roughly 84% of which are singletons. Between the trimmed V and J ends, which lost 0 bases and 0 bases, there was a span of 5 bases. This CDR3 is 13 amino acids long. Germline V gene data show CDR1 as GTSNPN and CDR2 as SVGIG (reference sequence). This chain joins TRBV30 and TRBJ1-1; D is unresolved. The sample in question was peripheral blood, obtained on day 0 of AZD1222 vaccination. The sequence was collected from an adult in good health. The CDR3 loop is CAWSVLMNTEAFF. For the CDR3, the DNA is TGTGCCTGGAGTGTACTTATGAACACTGAAGCTTTCTTT.